This T cell receptor (beta chain) came from a study of T cell responses to AZD1222 COVID-19 vaccine (dated by TCRdb to 2020 to 2023). Study-wide context: AZD1222 recipients with second doses at about 4 weeks or about 12 weeks were pooled, because spike-specific TCR depth and breadth did not differ between schedules. TCR sequencing covered fewer than 250 trial participants: 200 to 220 given two doses of AZD1222 and around 26 given two doses of MenACWY control vaccine. Enrollment into the trials was organized by age into subgroups of 18-55, 56-69 and 70-plus years, and those subgroups contained about 150, 27 and 61 TCR-sequenced participants, respectively.

The study at large found these results: CD4 TCRs associated with the vaccine covered the entire spike protein, and the dominant responses were in regions 160-218 and 743-854. Most participants were white British and females outnumbered males, and the authors suggested that clonal diversity may have been underestimated. After two AZD1222 doses, both the breadth and the depth of spike-specific TCRs were significantly higher than at day 0 and than in MenACWY recipients. Conclusions about previously exposed vaccinees were limited because only six AZD1222 recipients were SARS-CoV-2 seropositive at baseline. Because no samples from the day 14 peak response were available, repertoires could be characterized only after the peak T cell response. In the small 56-69-year group, the increase in depth fell short of significance, most likely because of low power. Epitopes outside the regions mutated in the B.1.351 and B.1.1.7 variants were reportedly recognized by nearly half of the unique spike-specific TCRs.

The CDR3 regions of human TCRbeta chains were analyzed by immunosequencing. The published analysis was carried out like this. TCRs in the repertoires were compared against a reference library of SARS-CoV-2-specific TCRs that had been generated with the MIRA antigen-specificity platform. Breadth meant the fraction of unique TCRs that were SARS-CoV-2-associated, whereas depth meant the fraction of total T cells that were SARS-CoV-2-associated. Each spike-specific TCR was assigned to its reactive spike region and to a CD4 or CD8 class using the MIRA data. Log10-transformed breadth and depth values were compared by one-way ANOVA with Sidak's multiple comparisons tests. The immuneACCESS repertoire file appears here via TCRdb, limited to in-frame rearrangements. These files lack a portion of the clones; in checked studies, under half of the deficit traces to unresolved V genes, and the cause of the others is not known. V and J calls and clone size follow that table, whereas D and trimming were derived from the DNA. Recorded for this sample are some 96,000 clones; around nine tenths of them occurred a single time. Roughly 2.8% of the sample goes to the ten largest clones.

Interpreted using the paper, the time point label stands for: baseline before first vaccination. Vaccinee samples were obtained from the UK trials COV001 and COV002, which included a single-blind randomized controlled phase 2/3 trial of AZD1222 (ChAdOx1 nCoV-19) in healthy adults. Trial participant PBMC samples were collected at day 0 and day 28 after the second dose for TCRbeta chain sequencing. Details on this clone: The antigen it binds to is not known. The input lacks base qualities; no much larger clone sits a single base away.

CDR1 and CDR2 (GTSNPN, SVGIG) derive from the germline V gene (reference sequence). The CDR3 goes from the cysteine to the phenylalanine over 14 residues. Of the read, only the CDR3 DNA is kept; its 42 bases are in frame from base 1. Relative to germline, V is 2 bases shorter and J is 9 bases shorter, with 14 bases between their ends. This specimen was peripheral blood, taken on day 0 of AZD1222 vaccination. The sequence came from an adult in good health. The rearrangement joined TRBV30 to TRBJ1-6; matching of 6 bases hints at TRBD1 as the D gene. At the DNA level, the sequence is TGTGCCTGGAGTACTCGGCCAGGGGCTTCACCCCTCCACTTT. It is translated as CAWSTRPGASPLHF.